The source of this TCR beta chain is a study of beta chain features in type 1 diabetes. Study as a whole: Some 99 million sorted cells were examined across all samples.

Study-wide results and limits: Researchers report that Type 1 diabetes patients had moderately but significantly shorter TCRB CDR3s across all four CD4+ subsets.

The whole isolated RNA underwent reverse transcription, so sequencing captured expressed TCRB transcripts. The method was immunoSEQ multiplex PCR; TCRdb's version includes in-frame clones alone and lacks a portion of them. Altogether about 650,000 clones are present, 9.5% to 15% being singletons, with the ten largest covering more than 0.095%. This clone was detected only a few times. Its antigen is unknown. A single heparinised blood sample, averaging around 120 mL, was obtained per donor. Material for sequencing was naive CD4+ T cells from blood. The source is a man aged 30-40 years with type 1 diabetes.

CDR3 region: CASSQEWSDQPQHF. Written as DNA, the CDR3 is TGTGCCAGCAGCCAAGAATGGTCGGATCAGCCCCAGCATTTT. The rearrangement joins TRBV14 to TRBJ1-5; D remains ambiguous. The germline V gene has CDR1 SGHDN and CDR2 FVKESK. This CDR3 contains 14 residues. With 0 bases removed from V and 5 bases from J, the gap between germline ends came to 8 bases. The full variable domain, its missing parts supplied by reference TRBV14 and TRBJ1-5, is EAGVTQFPSHSVIEKGQTVTLRCDPISGHDNLYWYRRVMGKEIKFLLHFVKESKQDESGMPNNRFLAERTGGTYSTLKVQPAELEDSGVYFCASSQEWSDQPQHFGDGTRLSIL.